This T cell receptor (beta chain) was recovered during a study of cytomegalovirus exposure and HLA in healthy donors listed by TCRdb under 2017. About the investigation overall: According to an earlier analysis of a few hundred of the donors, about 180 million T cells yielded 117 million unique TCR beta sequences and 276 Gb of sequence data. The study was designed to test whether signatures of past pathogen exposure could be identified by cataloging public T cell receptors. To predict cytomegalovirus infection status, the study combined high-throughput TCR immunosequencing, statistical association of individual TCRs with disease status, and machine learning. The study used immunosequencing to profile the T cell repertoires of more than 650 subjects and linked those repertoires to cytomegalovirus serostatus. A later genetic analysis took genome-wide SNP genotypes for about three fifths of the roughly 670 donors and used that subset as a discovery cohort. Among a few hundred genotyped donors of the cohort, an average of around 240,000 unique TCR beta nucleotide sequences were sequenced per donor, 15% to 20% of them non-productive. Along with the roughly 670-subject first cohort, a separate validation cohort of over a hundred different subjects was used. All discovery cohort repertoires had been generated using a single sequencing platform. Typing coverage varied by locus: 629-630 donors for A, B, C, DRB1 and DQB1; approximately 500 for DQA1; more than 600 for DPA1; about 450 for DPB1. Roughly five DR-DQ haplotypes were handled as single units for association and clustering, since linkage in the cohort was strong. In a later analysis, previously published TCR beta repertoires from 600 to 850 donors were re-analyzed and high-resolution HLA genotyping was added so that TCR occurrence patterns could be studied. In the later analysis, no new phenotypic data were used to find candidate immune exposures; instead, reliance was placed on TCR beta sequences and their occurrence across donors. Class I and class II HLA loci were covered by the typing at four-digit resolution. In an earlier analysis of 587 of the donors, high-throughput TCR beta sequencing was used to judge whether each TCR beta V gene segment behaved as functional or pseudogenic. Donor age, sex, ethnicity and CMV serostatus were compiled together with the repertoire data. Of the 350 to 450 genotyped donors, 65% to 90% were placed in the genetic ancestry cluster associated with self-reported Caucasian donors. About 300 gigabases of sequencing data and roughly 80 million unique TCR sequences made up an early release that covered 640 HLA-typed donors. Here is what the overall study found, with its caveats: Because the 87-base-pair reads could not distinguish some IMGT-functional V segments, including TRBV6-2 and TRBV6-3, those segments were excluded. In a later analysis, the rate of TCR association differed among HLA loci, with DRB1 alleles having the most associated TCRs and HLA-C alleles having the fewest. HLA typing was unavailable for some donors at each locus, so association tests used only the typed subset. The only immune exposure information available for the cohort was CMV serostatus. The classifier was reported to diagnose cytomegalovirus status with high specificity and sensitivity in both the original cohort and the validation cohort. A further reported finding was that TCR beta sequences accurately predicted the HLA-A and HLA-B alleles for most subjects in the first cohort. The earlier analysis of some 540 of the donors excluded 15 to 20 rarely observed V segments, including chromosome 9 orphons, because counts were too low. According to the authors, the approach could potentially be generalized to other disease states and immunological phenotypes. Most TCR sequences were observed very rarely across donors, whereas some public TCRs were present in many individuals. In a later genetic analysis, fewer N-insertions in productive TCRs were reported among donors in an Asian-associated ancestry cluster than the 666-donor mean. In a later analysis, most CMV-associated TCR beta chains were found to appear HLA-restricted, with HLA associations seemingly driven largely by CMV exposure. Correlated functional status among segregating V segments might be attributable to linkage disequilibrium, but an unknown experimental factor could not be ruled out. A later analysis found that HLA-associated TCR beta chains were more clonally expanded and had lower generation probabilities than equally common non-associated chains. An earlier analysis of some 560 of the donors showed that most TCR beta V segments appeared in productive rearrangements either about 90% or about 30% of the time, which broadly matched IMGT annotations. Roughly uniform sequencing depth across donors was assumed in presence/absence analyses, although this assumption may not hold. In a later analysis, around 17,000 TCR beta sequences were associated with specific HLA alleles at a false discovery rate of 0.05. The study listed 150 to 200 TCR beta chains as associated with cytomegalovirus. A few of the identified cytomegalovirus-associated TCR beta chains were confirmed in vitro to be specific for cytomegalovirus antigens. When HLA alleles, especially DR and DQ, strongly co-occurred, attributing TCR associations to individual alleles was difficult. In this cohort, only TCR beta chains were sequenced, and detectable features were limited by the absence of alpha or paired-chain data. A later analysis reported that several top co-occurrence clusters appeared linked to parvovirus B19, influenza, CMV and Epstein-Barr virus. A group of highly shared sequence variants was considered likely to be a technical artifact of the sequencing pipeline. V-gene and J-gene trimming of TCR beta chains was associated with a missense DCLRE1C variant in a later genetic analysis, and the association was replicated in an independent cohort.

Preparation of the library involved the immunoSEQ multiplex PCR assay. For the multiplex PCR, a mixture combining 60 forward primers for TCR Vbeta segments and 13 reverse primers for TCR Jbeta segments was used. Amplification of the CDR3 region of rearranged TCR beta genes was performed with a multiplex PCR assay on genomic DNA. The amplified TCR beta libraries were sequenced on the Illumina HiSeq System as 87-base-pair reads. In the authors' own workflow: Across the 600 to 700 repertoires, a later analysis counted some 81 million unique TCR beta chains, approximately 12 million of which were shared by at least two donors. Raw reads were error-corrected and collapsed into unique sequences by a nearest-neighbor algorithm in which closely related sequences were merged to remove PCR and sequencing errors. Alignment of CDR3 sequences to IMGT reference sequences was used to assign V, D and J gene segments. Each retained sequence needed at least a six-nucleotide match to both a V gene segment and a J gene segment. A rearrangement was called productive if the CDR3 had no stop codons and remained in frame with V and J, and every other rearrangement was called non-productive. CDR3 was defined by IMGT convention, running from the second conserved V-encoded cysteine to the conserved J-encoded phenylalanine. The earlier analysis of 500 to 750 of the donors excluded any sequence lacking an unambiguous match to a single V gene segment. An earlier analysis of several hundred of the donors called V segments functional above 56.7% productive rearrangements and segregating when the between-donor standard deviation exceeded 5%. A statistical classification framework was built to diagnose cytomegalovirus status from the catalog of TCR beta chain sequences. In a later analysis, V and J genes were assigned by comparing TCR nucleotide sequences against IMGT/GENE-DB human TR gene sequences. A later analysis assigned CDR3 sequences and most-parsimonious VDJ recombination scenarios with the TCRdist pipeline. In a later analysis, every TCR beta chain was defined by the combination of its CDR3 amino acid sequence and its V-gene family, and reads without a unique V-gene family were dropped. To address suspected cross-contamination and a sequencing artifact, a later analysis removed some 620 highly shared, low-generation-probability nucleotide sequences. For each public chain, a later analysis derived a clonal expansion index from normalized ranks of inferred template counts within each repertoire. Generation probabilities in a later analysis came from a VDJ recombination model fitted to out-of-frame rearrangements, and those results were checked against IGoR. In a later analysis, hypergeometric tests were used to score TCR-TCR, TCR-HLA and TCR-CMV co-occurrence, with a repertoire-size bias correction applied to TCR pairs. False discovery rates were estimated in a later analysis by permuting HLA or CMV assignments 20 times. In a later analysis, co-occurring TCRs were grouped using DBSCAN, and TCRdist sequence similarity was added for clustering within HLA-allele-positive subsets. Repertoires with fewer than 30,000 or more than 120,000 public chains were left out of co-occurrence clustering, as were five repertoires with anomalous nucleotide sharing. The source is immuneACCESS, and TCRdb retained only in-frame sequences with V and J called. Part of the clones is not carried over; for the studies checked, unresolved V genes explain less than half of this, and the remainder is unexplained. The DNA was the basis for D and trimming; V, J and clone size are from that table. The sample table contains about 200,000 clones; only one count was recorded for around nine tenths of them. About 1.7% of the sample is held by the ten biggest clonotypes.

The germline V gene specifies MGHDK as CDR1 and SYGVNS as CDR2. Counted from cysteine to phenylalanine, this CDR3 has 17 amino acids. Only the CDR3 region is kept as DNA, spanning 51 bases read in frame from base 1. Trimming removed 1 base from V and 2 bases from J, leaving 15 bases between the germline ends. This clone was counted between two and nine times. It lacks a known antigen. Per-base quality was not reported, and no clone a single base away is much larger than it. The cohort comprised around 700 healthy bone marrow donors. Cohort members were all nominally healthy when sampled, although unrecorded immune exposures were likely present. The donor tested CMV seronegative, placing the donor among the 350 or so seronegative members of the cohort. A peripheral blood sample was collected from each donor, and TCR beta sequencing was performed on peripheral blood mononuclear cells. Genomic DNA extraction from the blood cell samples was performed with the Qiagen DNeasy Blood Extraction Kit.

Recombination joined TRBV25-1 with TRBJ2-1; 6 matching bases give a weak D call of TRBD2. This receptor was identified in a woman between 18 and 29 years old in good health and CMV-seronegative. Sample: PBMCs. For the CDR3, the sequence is CASSESLTSSAYNEQFF. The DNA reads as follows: TGTGCCAGCAGTGAATCCCTAACTAGCAGCGCCTACAATGAGCAGTTCTTC.